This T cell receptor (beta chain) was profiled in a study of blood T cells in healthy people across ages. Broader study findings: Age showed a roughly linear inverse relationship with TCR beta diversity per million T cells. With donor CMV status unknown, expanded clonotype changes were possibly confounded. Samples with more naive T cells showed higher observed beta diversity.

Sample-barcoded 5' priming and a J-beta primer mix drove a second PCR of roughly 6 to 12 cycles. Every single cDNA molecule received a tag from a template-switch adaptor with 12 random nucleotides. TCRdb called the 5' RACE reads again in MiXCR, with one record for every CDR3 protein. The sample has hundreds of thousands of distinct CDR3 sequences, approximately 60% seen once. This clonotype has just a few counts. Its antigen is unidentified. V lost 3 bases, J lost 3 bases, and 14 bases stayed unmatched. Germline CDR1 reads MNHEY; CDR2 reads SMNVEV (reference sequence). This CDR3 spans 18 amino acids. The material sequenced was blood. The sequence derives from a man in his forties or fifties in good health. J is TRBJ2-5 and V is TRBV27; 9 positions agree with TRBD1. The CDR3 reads CASSFLLPGQGAKETQYF. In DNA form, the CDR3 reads TGTGCCAGCAGTTTTCTTCTTCCGGGACAGGGTGCGAAAGAGACCCAGTACTTC.